Listed below are T cell receptor beta chains from one sample, sequenced in a study of tumor and adjacent non-tumor tissue in lung cancer. TCRdb reprocessed the multiplex PCR reads with MiXCR, giving one entry per CDR3 protein. The sample records around 70,000 distinct CDR3 sequences, around three quarters being singletons. The sample taken for sequencing was lung tumor tissue. Receptors originate from a man aged 55 to 70 with non-small cell lung cancer. CDR3s include the opening cysteine and the closing phenylalanine or tryptophan. D genes are given only for firm matches.

v_call,d_call,cdr3_aa
TRBV24-1,-,CATSRSGQETQYF
TRBV6-1,-,CASSELGGAVLSQPQHF
TRBV29-1,-,CSVEKSNSEQYF
TRBV29-1,-,CSVSQGGTDKQYF
TRBV6-5,-,CASRYSRRGRAEAFF
TRBV20-1,-,CNASTGVPSEQFF
TRBV5-5,-,CASSTGTVNTGELFF
TRBV12-3/TRBV12-4,TRBD2,CASSSGLAVGELSF
TRBV28,TRBD1,CASSDPGQGLAGELFF
TRBV6-5,-,CASSPNLGGQFF
TRBV20-1,TRBD2,CSGRDPSGSWEIQYF
TRBV20-1,-,CSVRAGGSEQYF
TRBV20-1,TRBD1,CSTRTGANYGYSF
TRBV11-3,-,CASNLGGEGKTQYF
TRBV28,TRBD2,CASSCRLAESSYKQYF
TRBV6-4,-,CASSRTAEETQYF
TRBV5-6,-,CASSGATGIDYDYTF
TRBV29-1,-,CSVEGSRGTGQLF
TRBV20-1,TRBD2,CSARKGLAGGREKYF
TRBV2,TRBD1,CASRRQGIHEQYF
TRBV28,-,CASRKNSFFRAFF
TRBV12-3/TRBV12-4,TRBD2,CASSSRTSTNEQLF
TRBV11-2,-,CASDLQGRTEAFF
TRBV29-1,-,CSVVVRNDEQFF
TRBV20-1,-,CSAESTDTQYF
TRBV29-1,TRBD2,CGVQREAGERYF
TRBV29-1,-,CNALPGTDTHYF
TRBV6-5,-,CASSHSWRDTAEQYF
TRBV12-3/TRBV12-4,-,CASNLHNTGELFF